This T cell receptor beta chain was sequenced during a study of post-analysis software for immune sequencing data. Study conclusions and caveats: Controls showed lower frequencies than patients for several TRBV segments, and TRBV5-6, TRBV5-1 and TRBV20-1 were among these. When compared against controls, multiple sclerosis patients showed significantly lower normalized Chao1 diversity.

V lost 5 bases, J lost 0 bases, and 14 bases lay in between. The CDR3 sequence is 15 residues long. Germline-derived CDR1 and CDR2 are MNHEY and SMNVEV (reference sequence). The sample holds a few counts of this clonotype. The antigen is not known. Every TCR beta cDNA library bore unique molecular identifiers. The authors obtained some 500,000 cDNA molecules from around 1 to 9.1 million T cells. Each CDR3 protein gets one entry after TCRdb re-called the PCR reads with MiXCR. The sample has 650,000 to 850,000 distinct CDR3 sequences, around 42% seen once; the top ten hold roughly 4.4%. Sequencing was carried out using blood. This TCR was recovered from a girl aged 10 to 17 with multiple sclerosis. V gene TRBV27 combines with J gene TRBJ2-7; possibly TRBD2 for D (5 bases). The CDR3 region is CASSPITGSSYEQYF. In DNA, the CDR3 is TGTGCCAGCAGTCCGATTACGGGAAGCTCCTACGAGCAGTACTTC.